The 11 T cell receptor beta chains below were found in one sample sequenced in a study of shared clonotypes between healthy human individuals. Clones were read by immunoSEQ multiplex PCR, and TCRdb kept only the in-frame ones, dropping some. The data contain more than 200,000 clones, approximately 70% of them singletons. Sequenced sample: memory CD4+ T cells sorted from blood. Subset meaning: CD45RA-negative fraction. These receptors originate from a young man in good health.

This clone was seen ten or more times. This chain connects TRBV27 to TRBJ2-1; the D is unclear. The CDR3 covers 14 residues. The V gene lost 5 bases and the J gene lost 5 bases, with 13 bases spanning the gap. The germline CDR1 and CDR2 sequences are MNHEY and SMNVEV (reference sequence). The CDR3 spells CASSRPKANNEQFF. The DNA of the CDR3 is TGTGCCAGCAGTAGACCTAAGGCCAACAATGAGCAGTTCTTC.

In DNA form, the CDR3 reads TGCAGTGGGGTACAGAACTATGGCTACACCTTC. Translating it yields CSGVQNYGYTF. The genes are TRBV20-1 and TRBJ1-2; D unresolved. The CDR3 totals 11 residues. The V end lost 7 bases, the J end lost 2 bases, and 8 bases lay between the germline ends. CDR1 DFQATT and CDR2 SNEGSKA come from the germline V gene (reference sequence).

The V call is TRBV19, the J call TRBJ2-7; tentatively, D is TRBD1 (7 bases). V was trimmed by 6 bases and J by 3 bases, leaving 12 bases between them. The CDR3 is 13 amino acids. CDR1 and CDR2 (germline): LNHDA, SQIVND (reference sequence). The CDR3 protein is CASSRQGGYEQYF. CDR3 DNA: TGTGCCAGTAGCAGGCAGGGGGGCTACGAGCAGTACTTC.

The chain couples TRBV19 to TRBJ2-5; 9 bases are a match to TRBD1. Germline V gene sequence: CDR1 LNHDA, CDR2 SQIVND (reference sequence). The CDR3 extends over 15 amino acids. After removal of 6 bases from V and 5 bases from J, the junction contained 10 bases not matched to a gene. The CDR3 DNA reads TGTGCCAGTAGGATCTACAGGGGGCGGGGGGAGACCCAGTACTTC. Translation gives CASRIYRGRGETQYF.

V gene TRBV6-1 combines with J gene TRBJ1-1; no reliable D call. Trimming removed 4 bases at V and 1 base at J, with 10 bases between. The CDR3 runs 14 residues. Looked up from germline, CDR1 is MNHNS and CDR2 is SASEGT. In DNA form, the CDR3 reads TGTGCCAGCAGTGGTAACAGTCGGAACACTGAAGCTTTCTTT. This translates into CASSGNSRNTEAFF.

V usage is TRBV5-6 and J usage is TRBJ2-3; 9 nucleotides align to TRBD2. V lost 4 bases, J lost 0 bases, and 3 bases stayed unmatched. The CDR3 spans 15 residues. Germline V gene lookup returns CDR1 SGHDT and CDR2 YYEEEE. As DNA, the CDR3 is TGTGCCAGCAGCCGTGGGACTAGCAGCACAGATACGCAGTATTTT. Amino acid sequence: CASSRGTSSTDTQYF.

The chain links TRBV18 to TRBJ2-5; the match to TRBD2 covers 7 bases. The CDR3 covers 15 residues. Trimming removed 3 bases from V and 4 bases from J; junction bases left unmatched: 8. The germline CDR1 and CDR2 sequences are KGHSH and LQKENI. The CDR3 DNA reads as TGTGCCAGCTCACCTACGGGAGGAGGATTAGAGACCCAGTACTTC. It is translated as CASSPTGGGLETQYF.

Here the CDR3 reads CASSVVGRGRDTQYF. The CDR3 bases are TGTGCCAGCAGCGTAGTCGGCAGGGGGCGAGATACGCAGTATTTT. The chain combines TRBV9 with TRBJ2-3, with 8 nucleotides matching TRBD1. V was pared by 0 bases and J by 5 bases, with 5 bases of the junction left unmatched. Per germline, CDR1 SGDLS and CDR2 YYNGEE. The CDR3 runs to 15 residues.

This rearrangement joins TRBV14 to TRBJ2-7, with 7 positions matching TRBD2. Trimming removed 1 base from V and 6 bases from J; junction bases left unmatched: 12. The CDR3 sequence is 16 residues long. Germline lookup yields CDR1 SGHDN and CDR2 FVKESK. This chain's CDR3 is CASSQGRGGRTGEQYF. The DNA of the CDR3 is TGTGCCAGCAGCCAAGGACGAGGCGGGAGAACTGGCGAGCAGTACTTC.

This CDR3 is CASSHNSGQYEQYF. CDR3 sequence (DNA): TGCGCCAGCAGCCATAATAGCGGACAATACGAGCAGTACTTC. The chain recombines TRBV4-3 with TRBJ2-7; TRBD2 might be the D (6 bases). V was clipped by 3 bases and J by 4 bases, with 13 bases between them. CDR1 is LGHNA and CDR2 is YSLEER in the germline V gene. CDR3 length: 14 residues.

Here the CDR3 DNA reads TGTGCCAGCAGCCCTAGGACGGGTTCAAACTCTGGGGCCAACGTCCTGACTTTC. Translating it yields CASSPRTGSNSGANVLTF. The J gene is TRBJ2-6, the V gene TRBV7-8; D remains unclear. Trimming stripped 5 bases from V and 0 bases from J, with 17 bases between. Germline CDR1 reads SGHVS; CDR2 reads FQNEAQ. The CDR3 sequence is 18 residues long.